This paragraph reports one T cell receptor beta chain. The antigen remains undetermined. Reverse transcribing all isolated RNA meant expressed TCRB transcripts were sequenced. Data came from immunoSEQ multiplex PCR; TCRdb stores just in-frame clones and leaves some out. Of 300,000 to 350,000 clones in the sample, less than 20% are singletons; the top ten hold approximately 0.041%. The record originates from a study of beta chain features in type 1 diabetes. Overall study context: Across every sample, almost 110,000,000 sorted cells were examined in total. Study outcomes and limitations: Among all four CD4+ subsets, Type 1 diabetes patients had TCRB CDR3s that were moderately but significantly shorter.

The CDR3 is 15 residues long. With V trimmed by 11 bases and J by 6 bases, 16 bases remained unmatched. The V gene's germline CDR1 is MNHEY and CDR2 SVGAGI. The sample was naive CD4+ T cells from blood. The chain carries TRBV6-5 and TRBJ2-3, with TRBD2 identical over 8 bases. The sequence derives from a woman under 30 in good health. The CDR3 loop reads CASRSGGPVMDTQYF. The CDR3 DNA sequence: TGTGCCTCCCGATCGGGAGGGCCCGTCATGGATACGCAGTATTTT.